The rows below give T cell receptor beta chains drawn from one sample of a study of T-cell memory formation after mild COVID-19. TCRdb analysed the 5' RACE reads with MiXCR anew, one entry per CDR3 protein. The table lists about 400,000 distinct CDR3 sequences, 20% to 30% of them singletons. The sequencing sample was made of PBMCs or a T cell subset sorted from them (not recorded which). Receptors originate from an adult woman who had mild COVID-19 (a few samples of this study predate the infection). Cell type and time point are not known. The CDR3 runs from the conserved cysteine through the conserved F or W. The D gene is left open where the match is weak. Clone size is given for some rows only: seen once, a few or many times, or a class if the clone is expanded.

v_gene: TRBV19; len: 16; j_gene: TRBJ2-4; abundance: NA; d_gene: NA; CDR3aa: CASSIGAELAKNIQYF; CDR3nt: TGTGCCAGTAGTATAGGGGCGGAGCTAGCCAAAAACATTCAGTACTTC
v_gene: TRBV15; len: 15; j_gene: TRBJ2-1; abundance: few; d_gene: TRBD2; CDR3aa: CATSNPGLAVDEQFF; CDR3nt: TGTGCCACCAGCAACCCGGGACTAGCAGTCGATGAGCAGTTCTTC
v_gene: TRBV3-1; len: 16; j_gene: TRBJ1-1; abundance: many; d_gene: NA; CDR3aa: CASSQDSGAMNTEAFF; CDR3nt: TGTGCCAGCAGCCAAGATAGTGGGGCCATGAACACTGAAGCTTTCTTT
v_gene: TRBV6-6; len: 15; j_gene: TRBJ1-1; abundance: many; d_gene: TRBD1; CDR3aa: CASSYLGQSNTEAFF; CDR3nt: TGTGCCAGCAGTTACCTGGGACAGTCGAACACTGAAGCTTTCTTT
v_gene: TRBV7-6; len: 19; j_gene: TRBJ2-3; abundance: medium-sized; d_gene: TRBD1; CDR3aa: CASSPLATTGGQGTDTQYF; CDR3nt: TGTGCCAGCAGCCCACTAGCAACTACAGGGGGACAGGGCACAGATACGCAGTATTTT
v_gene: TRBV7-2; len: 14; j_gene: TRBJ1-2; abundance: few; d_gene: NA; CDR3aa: CASSPGRGNYGYTF; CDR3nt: TGTGCCAGCAGCCCGGGCAGGGGCAACTATGGCTACACCTTC
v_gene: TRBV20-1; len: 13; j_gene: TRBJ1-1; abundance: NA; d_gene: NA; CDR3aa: CSAPGTSGTEAFF; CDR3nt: TGCAGTGCACCCGGGACATCGGGCACTGAAGCTTTCTTT
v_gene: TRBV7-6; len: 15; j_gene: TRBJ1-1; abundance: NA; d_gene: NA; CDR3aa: CASNHPGAGNTEAFF; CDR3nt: TGTGCCAGCAACCACCCGGGGGCAGGGAACACTGAAGCTTTCTTT
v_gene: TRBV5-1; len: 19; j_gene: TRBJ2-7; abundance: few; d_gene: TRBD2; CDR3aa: CASSSPGAGVFPSSYEQYF; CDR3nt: TGCGCCAGCAGCTCTCCCGGAGCGGGAGTCTTCCCGAGCTCCTACGAGCAGTACTTC
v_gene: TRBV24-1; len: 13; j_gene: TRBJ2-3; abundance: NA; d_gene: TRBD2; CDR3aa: CAISAGITDTQYF; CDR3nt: TGTGCCATTTCAGCGGGAATCACAGATACGCAGTATTTT
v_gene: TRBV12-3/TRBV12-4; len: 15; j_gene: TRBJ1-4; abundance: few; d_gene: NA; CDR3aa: CASSTYRVRDEKLFF; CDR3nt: TGTGCCAGCAGTACCTACAGGGTTAGGGATGAAAAACTGTTTTTT
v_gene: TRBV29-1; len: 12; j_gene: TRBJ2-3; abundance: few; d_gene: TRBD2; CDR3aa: CSVAGRATTQYF; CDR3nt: TGCAGCGTTGCCGGGAGGGCAACTACGCAGTATTTT
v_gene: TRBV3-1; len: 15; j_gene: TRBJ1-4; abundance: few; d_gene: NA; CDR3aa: CASSTLTGFGEKLFF; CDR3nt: TGTGCCAGCAGCACCTTGACCGGTTTTGGCGAAAAACTGTTTTTT
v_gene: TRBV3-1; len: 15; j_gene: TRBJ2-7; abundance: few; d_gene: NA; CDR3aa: CASSHRSVGSYEQYF; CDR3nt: TGTGCCAGCAGCCATCGGTCGGTGGGCAGCTACGAGCAGTACTTC
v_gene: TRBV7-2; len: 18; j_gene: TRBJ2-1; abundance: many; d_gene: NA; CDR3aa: CASSLDGTLGVSYNEQFF; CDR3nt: TGTGCCAGCAGCTTAGACGGGACGCTAGGGGTCTCCTACAATGAGCAGTTCTTC
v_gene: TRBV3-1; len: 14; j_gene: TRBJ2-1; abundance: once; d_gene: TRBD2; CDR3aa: CASSNLGTSDEQFF; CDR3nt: TGTGCCAGCAGCAACTTGGGGACTAGCGATGAGCAGTTCTTC
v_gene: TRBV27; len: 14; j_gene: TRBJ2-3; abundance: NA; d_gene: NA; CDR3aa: CASRIGGGTDTQYF; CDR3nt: TGTGCCAGCCGAATAGGGGGGGGCACAGATACGCAGTATTTT
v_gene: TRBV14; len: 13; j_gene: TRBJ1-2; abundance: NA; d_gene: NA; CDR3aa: CASSRSDSYGYTF; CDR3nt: TGTGCCAGCAGCCGCTCGGACAGCTATGGCTACACCTTC
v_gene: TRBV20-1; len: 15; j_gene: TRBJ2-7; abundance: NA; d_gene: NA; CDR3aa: CSASGGTVLGYEQYF; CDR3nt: TGCAGTGCTAGTGGAGGGACAGTTCTGGGTTACGAGCAGTACTTC
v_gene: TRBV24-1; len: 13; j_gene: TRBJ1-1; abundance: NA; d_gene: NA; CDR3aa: CATGDTGGTEAFF; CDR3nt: TGTGCCACCGGGGACACCGGGGGGACTGAAGCTTTCTTT
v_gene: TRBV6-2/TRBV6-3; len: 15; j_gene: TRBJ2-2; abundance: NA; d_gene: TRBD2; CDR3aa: CASSSLAGNTGELFF; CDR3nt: TGTGCCAGCAGTTCTCTAGCGGGAAACACCGGGGAGCTGTTTTTT
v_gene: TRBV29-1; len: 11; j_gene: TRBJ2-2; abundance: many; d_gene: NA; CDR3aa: CSVWNTGELFF; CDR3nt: TGCAGCGTTTGGAACACCGGGGAGCTGTTTTTT
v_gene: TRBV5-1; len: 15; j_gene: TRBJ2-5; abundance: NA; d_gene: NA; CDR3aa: CASSLTTKVGETQYF; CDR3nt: TGCGCCAGCAGCTTGACAACTAAGGTCGGAGAGACCCAGTACTTC
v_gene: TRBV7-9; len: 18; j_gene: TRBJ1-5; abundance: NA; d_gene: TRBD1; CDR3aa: CASSLGEGAGRLNQPQHF; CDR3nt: TGTGCCAGCAGCTTAGGCGAGGGGGCGGGAAGGCTTAATCAGCCCCAGCATTTT
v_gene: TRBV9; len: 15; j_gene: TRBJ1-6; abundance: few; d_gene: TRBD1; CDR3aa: CASSARDRDNSPLHF; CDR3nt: TGTGCCAGCAGCGCCCGGGACAGAGATAATTCACCCCTCCACTTT
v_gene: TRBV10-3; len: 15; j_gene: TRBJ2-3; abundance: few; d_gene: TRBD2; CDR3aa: CAIRRSGGLRDTQYF; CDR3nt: TGTGCCATCAGGCGGAGCGGGGGACTCCGAGATACGCAGTATTTT
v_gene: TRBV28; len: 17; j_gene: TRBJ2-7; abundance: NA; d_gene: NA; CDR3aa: CASSLPARDRSSYEQYF; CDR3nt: TGTGCCAGCAGTTTACCGGCCCGGGACCGAAGCTCCTACGAGCAGTACTTC
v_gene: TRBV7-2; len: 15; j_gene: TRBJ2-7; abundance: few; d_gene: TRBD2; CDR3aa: CASRPGTSATGEQYF; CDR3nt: TGTGCCAGCAGACCCGGGACTAGCGCCACGGGCGAGCAGTACTTC
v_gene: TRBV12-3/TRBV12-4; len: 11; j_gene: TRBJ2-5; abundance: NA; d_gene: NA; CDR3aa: CASSFSATQYF; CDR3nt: TGTGCCAGCAGTTTCTCGGCGACCCAGTACTTC
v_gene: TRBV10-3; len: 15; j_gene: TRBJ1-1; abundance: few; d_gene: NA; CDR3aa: CAISEGPGRNTEAFF; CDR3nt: TGTGCCATCAGTGAAGGGCCAGGGAGGAACACTGAAGCTTTCTTT
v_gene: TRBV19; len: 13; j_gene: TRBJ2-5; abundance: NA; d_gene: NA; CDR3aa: CASSIRGQETQYF; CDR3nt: TGTGCCAGTAGTATTCGGGGCCAAGAGACCCAGTACTTC
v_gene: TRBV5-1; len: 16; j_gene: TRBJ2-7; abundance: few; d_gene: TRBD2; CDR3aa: CASSFDPGRGGYEQYF; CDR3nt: TGCGCCAGCAGCTTCGATCCGGGACGGGGGGGATACGAGCAGTACTTC
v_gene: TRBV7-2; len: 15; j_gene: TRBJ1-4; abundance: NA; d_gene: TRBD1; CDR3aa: CASSYPGTGNEKLFF; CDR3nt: TGTGCCAGCAGCTACCCCGGGACAGGGAATGAAAAACTGTTTTTT
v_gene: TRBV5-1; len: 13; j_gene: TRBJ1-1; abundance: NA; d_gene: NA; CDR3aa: CATSLGMGTEAFF; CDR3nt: TGCGCCACCTCTTTGGGCATGGGCACTGAAGCTTTCTTT
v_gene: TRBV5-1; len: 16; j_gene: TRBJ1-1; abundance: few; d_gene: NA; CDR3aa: CASSLAIPVVAREAFF; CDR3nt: TGCGCCAGCAGCTTGGCGATTCCTGTGGTTGCCAGGGAAGCTTTCTTT
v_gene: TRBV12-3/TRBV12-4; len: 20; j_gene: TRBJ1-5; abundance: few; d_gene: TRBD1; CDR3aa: CASSLDRRGLLLSPGQPQHF; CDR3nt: TGTGCCAGCAGTTTAGATCGCAGGGGGCTTTTGTTAAGTCCCGGTCAGCCCCAGCATTTT
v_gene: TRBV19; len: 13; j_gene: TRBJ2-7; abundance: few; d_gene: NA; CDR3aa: CASRSLGSYEQYF; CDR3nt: TGTGCCAGTAGATCCCTCGGGTCCTACGAGCAGTACTTC
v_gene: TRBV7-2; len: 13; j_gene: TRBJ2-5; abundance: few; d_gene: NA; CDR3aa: CASSRPVLETQYF; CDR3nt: TGTGCCAGCAGCCGCCCCGTGCTAGAGACCCAGTACTTC
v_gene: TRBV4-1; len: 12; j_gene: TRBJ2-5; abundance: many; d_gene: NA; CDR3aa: CASSQDLETQYF; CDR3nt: TGCGCCAGCAGCCAAGATTTGGAGACCCAGTACTTC
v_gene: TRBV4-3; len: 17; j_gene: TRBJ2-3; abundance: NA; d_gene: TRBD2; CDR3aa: CASSQDPAGGSTDTQYF; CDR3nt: TGCGCCAGCAGCCAAGACCCAGCGGGGGGCTCCACAGATACGCAGTATTTT
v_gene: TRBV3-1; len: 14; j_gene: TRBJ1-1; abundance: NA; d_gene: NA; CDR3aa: CASSQAGGATEAFF; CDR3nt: TGTGCCAGCAGCCAAGCTGGGGGGGCGACTGAAGCTTTCTTT
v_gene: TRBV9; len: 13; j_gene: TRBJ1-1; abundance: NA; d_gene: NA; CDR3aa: CASSGRGGTEAFF; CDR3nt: TGTGCCAGCAGCGGCAGGGGTGGCACTGAAGCTTTCTTT
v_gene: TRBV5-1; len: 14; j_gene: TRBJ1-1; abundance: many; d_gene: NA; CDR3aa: CASSLAGLGTEAFF; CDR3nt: TGTGCCAGCAGCTTAGCTGGGCTAGGCACTGAAGCTTTCTTT
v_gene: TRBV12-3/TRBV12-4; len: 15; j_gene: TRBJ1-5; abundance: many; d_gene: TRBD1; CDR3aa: CASTLGRGQALPQHF; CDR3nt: TGTGCCAGCACCCTCGGTAGGGGACAGGCCCTGCCCCAGCATTTT
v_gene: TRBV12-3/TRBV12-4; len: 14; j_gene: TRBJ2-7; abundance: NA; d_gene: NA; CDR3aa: CASSSVDITYEQYF; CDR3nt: TGTGCCAGCAGTTCGGTGGACATAACCTACGAGCAGTACTTC
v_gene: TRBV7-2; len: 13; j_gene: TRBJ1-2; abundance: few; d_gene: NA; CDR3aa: CASSLARQDGYTF; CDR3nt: TGTGCCAGCAGCTTAGCGCGTCAGGATGGCTACACCTTC
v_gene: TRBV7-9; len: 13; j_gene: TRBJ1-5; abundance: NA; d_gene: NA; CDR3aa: CASSLGRYQPQHF; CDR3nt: TGTGCCAGCAGCTTAGGAAGGTATCAGCCCCAGCATTTT
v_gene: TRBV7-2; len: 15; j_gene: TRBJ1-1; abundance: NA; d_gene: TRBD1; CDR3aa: CASSFGTVMNTEAFF; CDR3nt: TGTGCCAGCAGCTTTGGGACAGTCATGAACACTGAAGCTTTCTTT
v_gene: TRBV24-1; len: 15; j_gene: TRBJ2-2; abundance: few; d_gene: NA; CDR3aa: CAIGEGGSNTGELFF; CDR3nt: TGTGCCATTGGAGAAGGGGGTTCGAACACCGGGGAGCTGTTTTTT
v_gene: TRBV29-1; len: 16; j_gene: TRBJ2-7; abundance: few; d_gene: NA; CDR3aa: CSVEAPEGREGHEQYF; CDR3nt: TGCAGCGTTGAAGCGCCGGAGGGCAGGGAAGGCCACGAGCAGTACTTC
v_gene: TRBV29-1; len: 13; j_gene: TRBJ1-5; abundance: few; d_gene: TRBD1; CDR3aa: CSAGQGGNQPQHF; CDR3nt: TGCAGCGCCGGACAGGGAGGCAATCAGCCCCAGCATTTT
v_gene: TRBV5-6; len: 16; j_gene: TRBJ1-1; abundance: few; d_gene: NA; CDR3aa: CASSLGTVGTNTEAFF; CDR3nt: TGTGCCAGCAGCTTGGGGACAGTCGGGACGAACACTGAAGCTTTCTTT